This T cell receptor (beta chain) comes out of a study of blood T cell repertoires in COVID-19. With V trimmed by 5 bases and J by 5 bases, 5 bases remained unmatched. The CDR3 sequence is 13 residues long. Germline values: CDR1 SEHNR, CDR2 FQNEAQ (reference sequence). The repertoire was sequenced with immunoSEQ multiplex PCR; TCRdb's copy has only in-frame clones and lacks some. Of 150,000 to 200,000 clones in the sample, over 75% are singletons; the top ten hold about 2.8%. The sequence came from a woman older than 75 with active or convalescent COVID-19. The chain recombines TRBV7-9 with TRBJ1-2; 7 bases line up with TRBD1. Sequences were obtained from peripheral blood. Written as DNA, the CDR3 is TGTGCCAGCAGCCCCTGGGACAGATATGGCTACACCTTC. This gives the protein CASSPWDRYGYTF.